Listed below are T cell receptor beta chains from one sample, sequenced in a study of human T cells and chemical hapten exposure. In TCRdb, the RACE reads were re-called with MiXCR into one record per CDR3 protein. Of around 100,000 distinct CDR3 sequences listed, around 10% are singletons. Sequenced here: whole blood, sampled in connection with sensitization to the hapten diphenylcyclopropenone (DPC). The receptors shown here come from a middle-aged woman with alopecia areata. Some clones in this sample may be carry-over from other donors' samples. The CDR3 runs from the conserved cysteine through the conserved F or W. Fields, in order: J gene, V gene, CDR3 protein.

>TRBJ2-7|TRBV9
CASSPGKNEQYF
>TRBJ2-2|TRBV23-1
CASSQSGTGVTGELFF
>TRBJ1-6|TRBV7-9
CASTPSGAGGASPLHF
>TRBJ2-2|TRBV5-4
CASSSGLAGGPAVGELFF
>TRBJ2-5|TRBV7-9
CASSVPGQLAGGSPETQYF
>TRBJ2-2|TRBV12-3/TRBV12-4
CASSARTAQMETGELFF
>TRBJ2-1|TRBV28
CASRLTKNNEQFF
>TRBJ2-4|TRBV6-2/TRBV6-3
CASSPPGSNGDIQYF
>TRBJ2-7|TRBV20-1
CSARASWGQGGYEQYF
>TRBJ2-2|TRBV18
CASSFRRDANTGELFF
>TRBJ2-5|TRBV7-3
CASSLGGPQGTQYF
>TRBJ1-5|TRBV23-1
CASSQSGQGAHQPQHF
>TRBJ2-2|TRBV28
CASSPPRPAGELFF
>TRBJ1-1|TRBV7-9
CASSRPQGVGTEAFF
>TRBJ2-7|TRBV7-9
CASSPFDRGNREQYF
>TRBJ2-7|TRBV6-2/TRBV6-3
CASSPPKVEGSLEQYF
>TRBJ1-5|TRBV7-2
CASSLSQRAGADQPQHF
>TRBJ2-4|TRBV7-2
CASSRTGDRTKNIQYF
>TRBJ2-3|TRBV6-5
CASRGPSDTDTQYF
>TRBJ2-3|TRBV20-1
CSVRDSGGAGLRVSTDTQYF
>TRBJ1-1|TRBV7-2
CASSLRSFTEAFF
>TRBJ2-7|TRBV20-1
CSARGIDSPIYEQYF
>TRBJ1-5|TRBV28
CASSQLLQPQHF
>TRBJ1-2|TRBV6-5
CASSPGQGRSGYTF
>TRBJ2-6|TRBV19
CASTESVGQGSSGANVLTF
>TRBJ2-7|TRBV25-1
CASSEAETYEQYF
>TRBJ2-7|TRBV14
CASSRTWAGAYEQYF
>TRBJ2-4|TRBV6-2/TRBV6-3
CASSQPGQGAPVGKNIQYF
>TRBJ2-7|TRBV7-2
CASSKTSSSYEQYF
>TRBJ1-1|TRBV7-2
CASSPEASPRAEAFF
>TRBJ2-3|TRBV7-2
CASSPQAGDTQYF
>TRBJ2-1|TRBV6-5
CASSPQGFYNEQFF
>TRBJ2-7|TRBV9
CASSADPRASGGYEQYF
>TRBJ1-1|TRBV6-6
CASSPDGMNTEAFF
>TRBJ2-7|TRBV19
CASSRETGGPYEQYF
>TRBJ2-1|TRBV12-5
CASGQQGGPYNEQFF
>TRBJ2-7|TRBV7-9
CASSSTGAFDSREQYF
>TRBJ2-5|TRBV5-6
CASSGDPVFQYF
>TRBJ2-2|TRBV19
CASSRPGPNTGELFF
>TRBJ2-1|TRBV20-1
CSAPSGKEQFF
>TRBJ2-7|TRBV19
CASSTRGVLPYEQYF
>TRBJ1-6|TRBV28
CASSSGVTPLHF
>TRBJ1-5|TRBV30
CAWSVQGVDQPQHF
>TRBJ2-3|TRBV5-1
CASSPQGHYTDTQYF
>TRBJ2-2|TRBV12-3/TRBV12-4
CASSFASGGNTGELFF
>TRBJ2-7|TRBV5-4
CASSSPGLADHRQYF
>TRBJ2-2|TRBV5-6
CASSLDRRGELFF
>TRBJ1-2|TRBV7-8
CASSQGQGATIYGYTF
>TRBJ1-3|TRBV18
CASSPPGVAGNTIYF
>TRBJ1-5|TRBV20-1
CSARDQRRGQPQHF
>TRBJ1-6|TRBV6-5
CASRLTGSPLHF
>TRBJ1-1|TRBV10-3
CAITLGGSNTEAFF
>TRBJ1-5|TRBV12-3/TRBV12-4
CASTTSGVRNQPQHF
>TRBJ1-4|TRBV3-1
CASSLRLNEKLFF